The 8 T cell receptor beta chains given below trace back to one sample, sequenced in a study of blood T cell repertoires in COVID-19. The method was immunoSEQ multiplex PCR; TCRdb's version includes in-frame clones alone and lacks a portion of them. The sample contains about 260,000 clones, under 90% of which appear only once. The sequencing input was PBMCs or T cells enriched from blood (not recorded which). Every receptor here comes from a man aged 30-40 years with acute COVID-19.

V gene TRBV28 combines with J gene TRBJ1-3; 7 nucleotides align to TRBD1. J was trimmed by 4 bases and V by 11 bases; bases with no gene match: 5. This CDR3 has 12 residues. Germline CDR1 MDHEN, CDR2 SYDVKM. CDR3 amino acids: CAAGGFGNTIYF. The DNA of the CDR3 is TGTGCCGCAGGGGGGTTCGGAAACACCATATATTTT.

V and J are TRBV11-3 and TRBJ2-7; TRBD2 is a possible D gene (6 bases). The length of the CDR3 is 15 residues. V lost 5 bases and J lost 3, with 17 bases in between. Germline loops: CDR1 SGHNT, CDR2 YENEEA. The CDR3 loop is CASSPEPGTYYEQYV. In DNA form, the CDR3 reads TGTGCCAGCAGCCCGGAGCCCGGGACTTACTACGAGCAGTACGTC.

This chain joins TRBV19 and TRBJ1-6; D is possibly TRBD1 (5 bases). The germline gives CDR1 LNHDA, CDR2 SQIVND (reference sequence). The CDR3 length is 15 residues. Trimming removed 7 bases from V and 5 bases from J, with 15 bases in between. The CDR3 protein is CASKEGQSNNSPLHF. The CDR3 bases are TGTGCCAGTAAGGAGGGGCAGAGCAATAATTCACCCCTCCACTTT.

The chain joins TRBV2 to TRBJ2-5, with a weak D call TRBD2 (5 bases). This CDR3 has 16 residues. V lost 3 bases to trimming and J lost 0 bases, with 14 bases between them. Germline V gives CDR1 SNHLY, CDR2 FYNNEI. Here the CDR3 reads CASSDPLGSYQETQYF. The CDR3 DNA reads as TGTGCCAGCAGTGATCCATTGGGGAGTTACCAAGAGACCCAGTACTTC.

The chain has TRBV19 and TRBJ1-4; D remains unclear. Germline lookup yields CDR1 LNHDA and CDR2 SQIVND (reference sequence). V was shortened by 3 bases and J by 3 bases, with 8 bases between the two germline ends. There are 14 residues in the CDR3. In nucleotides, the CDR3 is TGTGCCAGTAGTATCGGACTCCCTAATGAAAAACTGTTTTTT. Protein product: CASSIGLPNEKLFF.

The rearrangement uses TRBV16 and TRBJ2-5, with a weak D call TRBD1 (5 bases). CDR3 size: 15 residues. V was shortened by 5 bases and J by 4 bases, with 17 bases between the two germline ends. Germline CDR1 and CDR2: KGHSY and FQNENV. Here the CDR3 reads CASSDYPRVGETQYF. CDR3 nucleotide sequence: TGTGCCAGCAGCGATTACCCCAGGGTCGGAGAGACCCAGTACTTC.

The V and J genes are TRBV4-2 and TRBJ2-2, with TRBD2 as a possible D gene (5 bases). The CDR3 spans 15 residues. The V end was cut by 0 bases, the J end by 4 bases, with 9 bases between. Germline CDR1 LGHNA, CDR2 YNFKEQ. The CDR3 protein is CASSQDRAGTGELFF. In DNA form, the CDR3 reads TGTGCCAGCAGCCAAGATCGGGCGGGCACCGGGGAGCTGTTTTTT.

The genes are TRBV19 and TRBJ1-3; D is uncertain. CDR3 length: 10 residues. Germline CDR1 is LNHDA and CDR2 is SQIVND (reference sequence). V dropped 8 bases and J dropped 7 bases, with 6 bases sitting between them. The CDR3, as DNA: TGTGCCAGTGTTCGGAACACCATATATTTT. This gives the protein CASVRNTIYF.